This T cell receptor beta chain derives from a study of T cell responses to AZD1222 COVID-19 vaccine. CDR1 is GTSNPN, CDR2 SVGIG, per germline (reference sequence). The CDR3 is 17 amino acids. Trimming left V 0 bases short and J 6 bases short, with 23 bases between. Profiling relied on immunoSEQ multiplex PCR, and the TCRdb table lists in-frame clones only, not all of them. Found here are just under 150,000 clones, 89% of them singletons; the top ten hold 1.5% to 2%. This chain joins TRBV30 and TRBJ1-1; D may be TRBD1 (5 bases). This TCR was recovered from an adult who received the AZD1222 COVID-19 vaccine. Sequencing used peripheral blood, obtained 28 days after the second AZD1222 dose. CDR3 coding DNA: TGTGCCTGGAGTGTAAGGGCAGGGCGGTTGGGAAGGTCTGAAGCTTTCTTT. It is translated as CAWSVRAGRLGRSEAFF. Variable domain in full (rest from reference TRBV30 and TRBJ1-1): SQTIHQWPATLVQPVGSPLSLECTVEGTSNPNLYWYRQAAGRGLQLLFYSVGIGQISSEVPQNLSASRPQDRQFILSSKKLLLSDSGFYLCAWSVRAGRLGRSEAFFGQGTRLTVV.